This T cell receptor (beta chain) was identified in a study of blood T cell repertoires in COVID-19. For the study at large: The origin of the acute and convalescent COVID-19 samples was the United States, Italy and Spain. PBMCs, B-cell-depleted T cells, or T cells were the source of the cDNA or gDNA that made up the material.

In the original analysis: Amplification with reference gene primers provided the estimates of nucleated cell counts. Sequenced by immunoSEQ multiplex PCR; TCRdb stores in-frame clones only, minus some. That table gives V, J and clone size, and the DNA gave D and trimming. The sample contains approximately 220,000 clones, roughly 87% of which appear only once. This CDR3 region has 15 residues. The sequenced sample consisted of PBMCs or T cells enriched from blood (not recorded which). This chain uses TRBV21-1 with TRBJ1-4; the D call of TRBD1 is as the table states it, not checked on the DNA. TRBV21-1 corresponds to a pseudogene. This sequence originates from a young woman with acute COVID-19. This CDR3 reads CASSPTARVKEKLFF. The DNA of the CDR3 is TGTGCCAGCAGCCCGACCGCCAGGGTCAAGGAAAAACTGTTTTTT.